This TCR beta chain was retrieved from a study of beta chain features in type 1 diabetes. Study information: Age, gender, cell numbers and subset yield matched between patients and controls. Study observations and caveats: Among all four CD4+ subsets, Type 1 diabetes patients had TCRB CDR3s that were moderately but significantly shorter. Junctions at VDJ sites from type 1 diabetes patients had fewer insertions and more deletions.

Expressed TCRB transcripts were sequenced because the entire RNA isolate underwent reverse transcription. The table came from immunoSEQ multiplex PCR; TCRdb's copy has only in-frame clones and leaves some out. The data contain under 400,000 clones, around a fifth of them singletons. The CDR3 covers 16 residues. The germline V gene encodes CDR1 LGHNA and CDR2 YSLEER. Trimming at V came to 5 bases and at J to 10 bases, leaving 17 bases not matched to a gene. The sample holds a few counts of this clone. Its antigen is unknown. The chain employs TRBV4-3 and TRBJ2-1, with TRBD2 matching 7 bases. This TCR was sampled from a young woman in good health. Sequencing input: naive CD4+ T cells from blood. This chain's CDR3 is CASSLNSIAGRGEQFF. Here the CDR3 DNA reads TGCGCCAGCAGCTTAAATTCGATAGCGGGCAGAGGGGAGCAGTTCTTC.